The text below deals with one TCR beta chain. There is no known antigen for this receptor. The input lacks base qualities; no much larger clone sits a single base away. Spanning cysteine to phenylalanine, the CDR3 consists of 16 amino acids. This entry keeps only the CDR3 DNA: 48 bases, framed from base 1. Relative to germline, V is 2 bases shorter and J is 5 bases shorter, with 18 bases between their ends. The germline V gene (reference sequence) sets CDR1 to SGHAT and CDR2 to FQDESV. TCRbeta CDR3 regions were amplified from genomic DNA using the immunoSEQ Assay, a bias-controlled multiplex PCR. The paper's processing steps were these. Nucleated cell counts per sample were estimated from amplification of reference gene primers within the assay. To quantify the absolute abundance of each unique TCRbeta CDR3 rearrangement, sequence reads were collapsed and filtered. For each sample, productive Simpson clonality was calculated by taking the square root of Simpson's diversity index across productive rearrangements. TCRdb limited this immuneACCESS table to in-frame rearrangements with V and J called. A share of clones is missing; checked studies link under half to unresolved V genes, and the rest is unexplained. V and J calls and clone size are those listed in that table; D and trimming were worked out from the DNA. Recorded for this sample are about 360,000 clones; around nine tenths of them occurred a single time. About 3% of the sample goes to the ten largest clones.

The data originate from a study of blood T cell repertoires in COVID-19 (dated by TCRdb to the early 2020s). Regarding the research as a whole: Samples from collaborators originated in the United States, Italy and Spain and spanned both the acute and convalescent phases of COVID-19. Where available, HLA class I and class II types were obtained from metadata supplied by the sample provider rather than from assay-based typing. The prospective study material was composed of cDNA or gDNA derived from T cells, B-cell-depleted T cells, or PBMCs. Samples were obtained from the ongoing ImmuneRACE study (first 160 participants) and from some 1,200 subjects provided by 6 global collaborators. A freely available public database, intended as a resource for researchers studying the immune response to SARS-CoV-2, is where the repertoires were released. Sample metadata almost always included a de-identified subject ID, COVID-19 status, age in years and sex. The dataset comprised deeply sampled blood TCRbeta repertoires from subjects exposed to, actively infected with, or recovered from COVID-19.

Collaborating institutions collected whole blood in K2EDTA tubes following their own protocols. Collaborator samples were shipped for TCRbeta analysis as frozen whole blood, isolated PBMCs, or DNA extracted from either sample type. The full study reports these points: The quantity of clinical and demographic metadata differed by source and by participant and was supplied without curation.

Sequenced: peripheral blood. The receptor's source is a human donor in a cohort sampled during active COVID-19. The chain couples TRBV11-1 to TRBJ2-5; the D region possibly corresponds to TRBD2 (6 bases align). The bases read TGTGCCAGCAGCTTACTTTCGGGGGATGGTTTGGAGACCCAGTACTTC. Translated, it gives CASSLLSGDGLETQYF.